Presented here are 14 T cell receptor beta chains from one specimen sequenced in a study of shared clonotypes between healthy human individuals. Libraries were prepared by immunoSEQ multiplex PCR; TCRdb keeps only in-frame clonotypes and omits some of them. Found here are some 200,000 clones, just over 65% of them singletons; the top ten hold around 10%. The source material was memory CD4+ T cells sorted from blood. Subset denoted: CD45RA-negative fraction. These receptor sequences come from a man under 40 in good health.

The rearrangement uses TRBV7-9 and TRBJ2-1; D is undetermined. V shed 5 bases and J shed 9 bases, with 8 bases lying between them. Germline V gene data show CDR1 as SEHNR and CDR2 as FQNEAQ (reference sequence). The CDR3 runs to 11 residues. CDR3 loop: CASSRSLEQFF. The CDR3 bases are TGTGCCAGCAGCCGGAGCCTTGAGCAGTTCTTC.

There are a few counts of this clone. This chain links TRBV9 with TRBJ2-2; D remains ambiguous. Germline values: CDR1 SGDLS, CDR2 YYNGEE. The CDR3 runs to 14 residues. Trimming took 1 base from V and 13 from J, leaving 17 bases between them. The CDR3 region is CASSVQETHRGLFF. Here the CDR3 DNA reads TGTGCCAGCAGCGTACAGGAGACTCACCGCGGGCTGTTTTTT.

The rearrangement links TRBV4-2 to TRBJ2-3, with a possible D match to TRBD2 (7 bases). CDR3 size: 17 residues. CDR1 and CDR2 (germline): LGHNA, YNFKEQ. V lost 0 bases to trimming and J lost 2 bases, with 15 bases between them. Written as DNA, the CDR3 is TGTGCCAGCAGCCAAGATGGAGGGAGGGGGGCCACAGATACGCAGTATTTT. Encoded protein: CASSQDGGRGATDTQYF.

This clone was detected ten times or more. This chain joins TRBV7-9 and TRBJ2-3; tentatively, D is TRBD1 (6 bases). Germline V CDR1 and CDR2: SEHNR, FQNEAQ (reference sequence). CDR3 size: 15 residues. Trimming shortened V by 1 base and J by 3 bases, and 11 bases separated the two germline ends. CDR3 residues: CASSLGTAKTDTQYF. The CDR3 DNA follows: TGTGCCAGCAGCTTAGGGACAGCTAAGACAGATACGCAGTATTTT.

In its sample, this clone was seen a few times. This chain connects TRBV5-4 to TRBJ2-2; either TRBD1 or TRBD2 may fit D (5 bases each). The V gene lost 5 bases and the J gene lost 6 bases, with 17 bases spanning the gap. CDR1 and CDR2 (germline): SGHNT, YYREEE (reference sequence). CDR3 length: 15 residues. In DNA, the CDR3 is TGTGCCAGCAGTGGACAAGGGAGAGGCGCCGGGGAGCTGTTTTTT. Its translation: CASSGQGRGAGELFF.

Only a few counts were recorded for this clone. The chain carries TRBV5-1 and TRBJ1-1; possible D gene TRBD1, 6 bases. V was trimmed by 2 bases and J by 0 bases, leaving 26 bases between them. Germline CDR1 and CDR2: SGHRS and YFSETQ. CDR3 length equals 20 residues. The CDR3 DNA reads TGCGCCAGCAGCTTAAGAGCGCGGACGATTCGGCAGGGGATGAACACTGAAGCTTTCTTT. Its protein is CASSLRARTIRQGMNTEAFF.

The CDR3 here is CASSVGTGWQQPQHF. DNA for the CDR3: TGTGCCAGCAGTGTCGGGACAGGGTGGCAACAGCCCCAGCATTTT. This chain connects TRBV6-1 to TRBJ1-5; TRBD1 aligns across 9 bases. CDR1 is MNHNS, CDR2 SASEGT, per germline. V was clipped by 4 bases and J by 7 bases; unmatched bases: 8. The CDR3 has 15 residues.

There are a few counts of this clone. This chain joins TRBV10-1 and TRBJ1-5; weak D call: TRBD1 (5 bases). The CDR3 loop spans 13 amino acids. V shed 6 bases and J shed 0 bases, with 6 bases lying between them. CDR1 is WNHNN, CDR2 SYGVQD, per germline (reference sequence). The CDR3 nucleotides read TGCGCCAGCAGCACAGGTAGCAATCAGCCCCAGCATTTT. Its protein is CASSTGSNQPQHF.

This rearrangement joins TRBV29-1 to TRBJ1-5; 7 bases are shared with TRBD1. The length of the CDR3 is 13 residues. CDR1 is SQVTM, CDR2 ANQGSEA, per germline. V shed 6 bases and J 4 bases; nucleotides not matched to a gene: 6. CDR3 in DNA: TGCAGCGTCCAAAGGGGGCCAAATCAGCCCCAGCATTTT. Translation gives CSVQRGPNQPQHF.

The CDR3 here is CASSLRSAGTTRAYTF. The DNA for the CDR3 is TGTGCCAGCAGTTTACGATCGGCCGGAACTACCCGGGCCTACACCTTC. The V call is TRBV27, the J call TRBJ1-2, with no clear D. Per the germline V gene, CDR1 is MNHEY and CDR2 is SMNVEV (reference sequence). This CDR3 spans 16 amino acids. Trimming took off 2 bases at V and 10 bases at J, with 23 bases between the two ends.

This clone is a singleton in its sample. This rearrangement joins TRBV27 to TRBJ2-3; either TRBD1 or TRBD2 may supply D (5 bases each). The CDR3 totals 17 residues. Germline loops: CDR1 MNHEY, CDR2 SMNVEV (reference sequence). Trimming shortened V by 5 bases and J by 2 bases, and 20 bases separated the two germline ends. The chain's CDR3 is CASSLGTHLSYTDTQYF. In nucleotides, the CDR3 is TGTGCCAGCAGTCTCGGGACGCACCTTTCCTACACAGATACGCAGTATTTT.

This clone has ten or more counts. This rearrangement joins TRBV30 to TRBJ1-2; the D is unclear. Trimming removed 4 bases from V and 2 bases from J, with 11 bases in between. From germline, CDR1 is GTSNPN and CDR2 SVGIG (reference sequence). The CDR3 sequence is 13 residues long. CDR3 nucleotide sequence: TGTGCCTGGATGGCCAGATTAAACTATGGCTACACCTTC. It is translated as CAWMARLNYGYTF.

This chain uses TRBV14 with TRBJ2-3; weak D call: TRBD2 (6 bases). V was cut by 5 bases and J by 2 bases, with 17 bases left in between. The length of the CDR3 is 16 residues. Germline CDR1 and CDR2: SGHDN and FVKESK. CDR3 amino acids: CASSADSGEITDTQYF. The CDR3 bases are TGTGCCAGCAGCGCCGATAGCGGTGAAATCACAGATACGCAGTATTTT.

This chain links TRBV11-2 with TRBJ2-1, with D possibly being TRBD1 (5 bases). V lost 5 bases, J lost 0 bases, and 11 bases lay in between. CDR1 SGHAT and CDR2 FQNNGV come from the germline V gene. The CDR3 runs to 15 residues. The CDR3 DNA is TGTGCCAGCAGCCTCACAGGAGCCTCCTACAATGAGCAGTTCTTC. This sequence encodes CASSLTGASYNEQFF.